This T cell receptor beta chain is drawn from a study of OX40 agonist ivuxolimab in advanced cancers. Deletions cut 0 bases from V and 5 bases from J, with 10 bases between. This CDR3 spans 14 amino acids. CDR1 is MNHEY, CDR2 SVGAGI, per germline. Using immunoSEQ multiplex PCR, the repertoire was profiled, and TCRdb retains in-frame clones only, with some absent. The table lists 70,000 to 90,000 clones, nearly 90% of them singletons. V is TRBV6-5 and J is TRBJ2-5; D uncertain. This receptor was obtained from an adult with an advanced solid tumor such as melanoma, head and neck, liver or kidney cancer. The sequenced sample was CD4+ or CD8+ T cells sorted from blood, obtained in a trial of the OX40 agonist ivuxolimab. The CDR3 loop is CASSYSGLSETQYF. In DNA form, the CDR3 reads TGTGCCAGCAGTTACTCAGGGTTGAGCGAGACCCAGTACTTC.